The 17 T cell receptor beta chains below were found in one sample sequenced in a study of vaccination and CD4 T cells after COVID-19. Their recognized antigens are unknown. Treatment in this sample: approximately 11-day PBMC culture with coronavirus spike peptide pools or control peptides (ViraFEST assay). Researchers used the Oncomine TCR Beta short-read assay to sequence DNA from cultured CD4+ T cells. TCRdb re-called the PCR reads through MiXCR, storing one row per CDR3 protein. The sample lists some 11,000 distinct CDR3 sequences; less than 60% were seen once. Sequencing input: CD4+ T cells from blood, cultured in vitro. The origin of the receptors is a human donor who had recovered from COVID-19.

V and J are TRBV6-4 and TRBJ2-2, with 8 bases aligning to TRBD1. The CDR3 consists of 15 residues. CDR1 is MRHNA and CDR2 is SNTAGT in the germline V gene. With V trimmed by 3 bases and J by 2 bases, 2 bases remained unmatched. The CDR3 protein is CASSEGQGNTGELFF. The CDR3, as DNA: TGTGCCAGCAGTGAAGGACAGGGAAACACCGGGGAGCTGTTTTTT.

The chain recombines TRBV30 with TRBJ1-1; D gene uncertain. The V and J ends lost 3 bases and 6 bases respectively, with 14 bases between them. The V gene's germline CDR1 is GTSNPN and CDR2 SVGIG (reference sequence). The CDR3 length is 13 residues. Written as DNA, the CDR3 is TGTGCCTGGAGGGGAAACGGGCGATCTGAAGCTTTCTTT. Encoded protein: CAWRGNGRSEAFF.

This clonotype is medium-sized (0.01 to 0.1%). V usage is TRBV28 and J usage is TRBJ1-2, with 9 nucleotides matching TRBD1. The junction had 7 bases not matched to a gene; V was cut back by 11 bases and J by 3 bases. CDR1 is MDHEN and CDR2 is SYDVKM in the germline V gene. CDR3 length equals 13 residues. CDR3 amino acids: CAAQGAPYYGYTF. The CDR3 bases are TGTGCCGCACAGGGGGCGCCTTACTATGGCTACACCTTC.

This chain links TRBV27 with TRBJ2-7, with 10 bases aligning to TRBD1. The germline V gene has CDR1 MNHEY and CDR2 SMNVEV (reference sequence). With V trimmed by 7 bases and J by 4 bases, 10 bases remained unmatched. CDR3 length: 15 amino acids. CDR3 nucleotides: TGTGCCAGCACCCTGCTCGGGACAGGGGAATACGAGCAGTACTTC. It is translated as CASTLLGTGEYEQYF.

The chain has TRBV25-1 and TRBJ1-6; maybe TRBD1 (6 bases). The CDR3 spans 15 residues. V was cut by 2 bases and J by 7 bases, with 12 bases left in between. Germline V CDR1 and CDR2: MGHDK, SYGVNS. DNA of the CDR3: TGTGCCAGCAGTGAAGCGACAGGTAGCAATTCACCCCTCCACTTT. Translating it yields CASSEATGSNSPLHF.

This clonotype showed up just a few times. The chain couples TRBV7-2 to TRBJ2-1; D is unresolved. Germline-derived CDR1 and CDR2 are SGHTA and FQGNSA. The length of the CDR3 is 12 residues. Trimming removed 1 base from V and 11 bases from J, with 9 bases in between. The CDR3 DNA sequence: TGTGCCAGCAGCTTAGTAGACTCTAAGCAGTTCTTC. Translated: CASSLVDSKQFF.

The J gene is TRBJ2-3, the V gene TRBV20-1; no clear D gene. In germline, CDR1 is DFQATT, CDR2 SNEGSKA (reference sequence). The CDR3 contains 14 residues. V lost 3 bases and J lost 2, with 12 bases in between. This CDR3 reads CSARGRLFTDTQYF. In DNA form, the CDR3 reads TGCAGTGCTAGGGGCAGGTTGTTCACAGATACGCAGTATTTT.

In this sample, this clonotype turned up a few times. The chain links TRBV9 to TRBJ1-2; 7 positions match TRBD1. The CDR3 covers 15 residues. V shed 0 bases, J shed 4 bases, and the junction held 6 bases outside the gene matches. Germline V gene sequence: CDR1 SGDLS, CDR2 YYNGEE. Written as DNA, the CDR3 is TGTGCCAGCAGCGTAGCTCTGGGACAGTCCTATGGCTACACCTTC. Its protein product is CASSVALGQSYGYTF.

This clonotype was found a few times. This chain connects TRBV5-1 to TRBJ2-5, with 10 bases fitting TRBD2. Losses at the gene ends were 4 bases for V and 1 base for J; bases not matched to a gene: 7. Germline-derived CDR1 and CDR2 are SGHRS and YFSETQ. The CDR3 covers 16 residues. CDR3 in amino acids: CASSRRTSGFQETQYF. The CDR3 nucleotides read TGCGCCAGCAGCCGCCGGACTAGCGGTTTCCAAGAGACCCAGTACTTC. Complete variable domain (other parts from reference TRBV5-1 and TRBJ2-5): KAGVTQTPRYLIKTRGQQVTLSCSPISGHRSVSWYQQTPGQGLQFLFEYFSETQRNKGNFPGRFSGRQFSNSRSEMNVSTLELGDSALYLCASSRRTSGFQETQYFGPGTRLLVL.

J is TRBJ1-4 and V is TRBV12-3 or TRBV12-4, with 7 bases lining up with TRBD1. CDR3 length equals 15 residues. The V segment lost 1 base and the J segment 11 bases; nucleotides outside the gene matches: 10. The CDR3 protein is CASSLGGRGRAKLFF. In DNA, the CDR3 is TGTGCCAGCAGTTTAGGTGGAAGGGGGCGGGCGAAACTGTTTTTT.

The J gene is TRBJ2-2, the V gene TRBV5-4; D may be TRBD2 (5 bases). V lost 4 bases to trimming and J lost 6 bases, with 13 bases between them. The germline CDR1 and CDR2 sequences are SGHNT and YYREEE (reference sequence). The CDR3 has 14 residues. CDR3: CASSGGRDPGELFF. As DNA, the CDR3 is TGTGCCAGCAGCGGAGGCAGAGATCCCGGGGAGCTGTTTTTT. Full variable domain (remainder filled in from reference TRBV5-4 and TRBJ2-2): ETGVTQSPTHLIKTRGQQVTLRCSSQSGHNTVSWYQQALGQGPQFIFQYYREEENGRGNFPPRFSGLQFPNYSSELNVNALELDDSALYLCASSGGRDPGELFFGEGSRLTVL.

V usage is TRBV19 and J usage is TRBJ2-3, with 9 bases fitting TRBD2. The V segment lost 6 bases and the J segment 4 bases; nucleotides outside the gene matches: 8. Germline CDR1 LNHDA, CDR2 SQIVND (reference sequence). This CDR3 spans 15 amino acids. CDR3 sequence: CASRMEGLAADTQYF. The CDR3 DNA reads TGTGCCAGTAGGATGGAGGGACTAGCAGCAGATACGCAGTATTTT.

There are a few counts of this clonotype. This chain links TRBV10-3 with TRBJ2-3; D gene uncertain. The germline V gene encodes CDR1 ENHRY and CDR2 SYGVKD. Trimming took 0 bases from V and 1 from J, leaving 11 bases between them. CDR3 size: 16 residues. CDR3 sequence reads: CAISESLSEGTDTQYF. CDR3 sequence (DNA): TGTGCCATCAGTGAGTCTCTGAGCGAGGGCACAGATACGCAGTATTTT.

The V call is TRBV19, the J call TRBJ2-7; unclear D gene. Between the trimmed V and J ends, which lost 9 bases and 4 bases, there was a span of 13 bases. The CDR3 extends over 12 amino acids. Germline CDR1 is LNHDA and CDR2 is SQIVND (reference sequence). The CDR3 is CASQSPNYEQYF. CDR3 DNA sequence: TGTGCCAGCCAATCCCCCAATTACGAGCAGTACTTC.

This clonotype was picked up one time. The chain carries TRBV9 and TRBJ2-3; D not certain. Germline V gives CDR1 SGDLS, CDR2 YYNGEE. V was shortened by 0 bases and J by 2 bases, with 4 bases between the two germline ends. The CDR3 runs 13 residues. This CDR3 is CASSVGFTDTQYF. The CDR3 bases are TGTGCCAGCAGCGTAGGATTCACAGATACGCAGTATTTT.

The chain links TRBV6-5 to TRBJ1-5; no firm D call. Germline V gene data show CDR1 as MNHEY and CDR2 as SVGAGI. The CDR3 consists of 15 residues. Trimming took 2 bases from V and 3 from J, leaving 11 bases between them. The CDR3 DNA reads TGTGCCAGCAGTTACGGCAGATTGTCCAATCAGCCCCAGCATTTT. Amino acid sequence: CASSYGRLSNQPQHF.

V gene TRBV6-2 or TRBV6-3 combines with J gene TRBJ2-5, with D hard to call. This CDR3 has 15 residues. Germline V lookup: CDR1 MNHEY, CDR2 SVGEGT. The V gene lost 0 bases and the J gene lost 3 bases, with 11 bases spanning the gap. CDR3: CASSYSRLKEETQYF. The CDR3 coding sequence is TGTGCCAGCAGTTACTCGAGACTCAAGGAAGAGACCCAGTACTTC.